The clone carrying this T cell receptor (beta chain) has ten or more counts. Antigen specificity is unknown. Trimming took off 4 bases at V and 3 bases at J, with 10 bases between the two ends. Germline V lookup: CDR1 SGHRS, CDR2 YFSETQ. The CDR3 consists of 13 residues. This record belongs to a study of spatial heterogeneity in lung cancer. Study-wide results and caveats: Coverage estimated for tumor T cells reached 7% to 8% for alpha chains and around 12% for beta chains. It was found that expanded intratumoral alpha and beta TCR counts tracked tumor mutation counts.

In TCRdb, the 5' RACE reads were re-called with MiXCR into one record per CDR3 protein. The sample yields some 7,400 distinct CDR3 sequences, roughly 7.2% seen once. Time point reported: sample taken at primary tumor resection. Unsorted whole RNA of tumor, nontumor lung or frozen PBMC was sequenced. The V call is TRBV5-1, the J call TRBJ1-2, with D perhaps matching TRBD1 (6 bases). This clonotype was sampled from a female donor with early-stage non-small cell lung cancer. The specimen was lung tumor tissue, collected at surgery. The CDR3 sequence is CASSGGLYYGYTF. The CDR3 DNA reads TGCGCCAGCAGCGGGGGCCTGTACTATGGCTACACCTTC.